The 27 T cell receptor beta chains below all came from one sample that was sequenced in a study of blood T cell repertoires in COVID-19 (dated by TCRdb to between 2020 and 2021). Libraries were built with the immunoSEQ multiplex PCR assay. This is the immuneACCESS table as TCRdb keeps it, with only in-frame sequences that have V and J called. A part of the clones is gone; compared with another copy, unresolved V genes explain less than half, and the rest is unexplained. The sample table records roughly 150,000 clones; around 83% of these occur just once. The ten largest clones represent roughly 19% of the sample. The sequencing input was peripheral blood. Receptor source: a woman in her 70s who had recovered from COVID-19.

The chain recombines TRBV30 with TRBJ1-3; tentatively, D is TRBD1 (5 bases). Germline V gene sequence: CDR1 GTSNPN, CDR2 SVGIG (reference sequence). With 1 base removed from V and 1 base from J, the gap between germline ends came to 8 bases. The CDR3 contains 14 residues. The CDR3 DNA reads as TGTGCCTGGAGTGCAGGGCTTTCTGGAAACACCATATATTTT. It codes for CAWSAGLSGNTIYF.

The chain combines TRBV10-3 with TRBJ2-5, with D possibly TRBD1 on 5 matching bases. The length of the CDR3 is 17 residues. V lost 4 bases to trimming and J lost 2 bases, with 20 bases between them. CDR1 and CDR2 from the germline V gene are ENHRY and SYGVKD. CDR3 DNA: TGTGCCATCAGTGTTGGCGACCGGACACCTTTTCAAGAGACCCAGTACTTC. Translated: CAISVGDRTPFQETQYF.

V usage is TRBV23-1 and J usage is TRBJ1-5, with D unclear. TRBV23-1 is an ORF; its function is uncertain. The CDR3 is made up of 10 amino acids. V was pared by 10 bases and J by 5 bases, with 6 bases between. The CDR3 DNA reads TGCGCCACCCCAGATCAGCCCCAGCATTTT. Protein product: CATPDQPQHF.

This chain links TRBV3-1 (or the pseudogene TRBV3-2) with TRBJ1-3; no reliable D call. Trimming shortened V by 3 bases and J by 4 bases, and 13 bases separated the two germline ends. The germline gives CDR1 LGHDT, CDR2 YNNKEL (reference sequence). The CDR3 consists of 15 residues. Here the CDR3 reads CASSQGPAGGNTIYF. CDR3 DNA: TGTGCCAGCAGCCAGGGCCCGGCTGGGGGAAACACCATATATTTT.

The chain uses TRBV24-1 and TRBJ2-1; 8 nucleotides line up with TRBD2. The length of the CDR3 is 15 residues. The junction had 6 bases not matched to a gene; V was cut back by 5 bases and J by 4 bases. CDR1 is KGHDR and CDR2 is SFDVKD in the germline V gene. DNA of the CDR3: TGTGCCACCAGTGGACGGGAGGGTACTTACAATGAGCAGTTCTTC. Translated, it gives CATSGREGTYNEQFF.

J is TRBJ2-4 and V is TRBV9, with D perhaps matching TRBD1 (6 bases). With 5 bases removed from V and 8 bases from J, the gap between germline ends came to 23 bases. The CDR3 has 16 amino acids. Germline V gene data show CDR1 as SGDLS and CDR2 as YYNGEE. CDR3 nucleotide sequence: TGTGCCAGCAGTCCACTGCCACAACAGGGTATGGACATTCAGTACTTC. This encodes CASSPLPQQGMDIQYF.

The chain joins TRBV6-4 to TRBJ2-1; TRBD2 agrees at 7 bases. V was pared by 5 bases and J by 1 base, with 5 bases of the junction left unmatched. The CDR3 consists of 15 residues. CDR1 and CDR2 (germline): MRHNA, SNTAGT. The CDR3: CASSSSGRSYNEQFF. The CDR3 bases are TGTGCCAGCAGTTCTAGCGGAAGATCCTACAATGAGCAGTTCTTC.

The CDR3 is CASRPQGRLGEQYF. CDR3 nucleotide sequence: TGTGCCAGCCGACCCCAGGGCAGGCTAGGCGAGCAGTACTTC. The rearrangement joins TRBV28 to TRBJ2-7; D might be TRBD1 (5 bases). This CDR3 has 14 residues. The V gene's germline CDR1 is MDHEN and CDR2 SYDVKM. Trimming left V 8 bases short and J 6 bases short, with 20 bases between.

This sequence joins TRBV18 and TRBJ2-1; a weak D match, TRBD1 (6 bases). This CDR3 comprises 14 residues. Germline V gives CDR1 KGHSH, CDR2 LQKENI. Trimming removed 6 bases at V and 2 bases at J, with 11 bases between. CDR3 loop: CASSPGTTYNEQFF. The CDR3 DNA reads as TGTGCCAGCTCCCCGGGGACAACCTACAATGAGCAGTTCTTC.

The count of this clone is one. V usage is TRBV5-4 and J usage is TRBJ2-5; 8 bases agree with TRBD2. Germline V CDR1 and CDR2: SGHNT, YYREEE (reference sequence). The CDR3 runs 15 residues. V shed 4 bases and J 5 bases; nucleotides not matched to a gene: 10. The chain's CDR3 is CASSPRGGGGETQYF. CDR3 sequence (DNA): TGTGCCAGCAGCCCCCGCGGTGGCGGGGGGGAGACCCAGTACTTC.

The CDR3 bases are TGTGCCAGTAGTATGGAGGGTCCTGGGGCCCAGCATTTT. Its translation is CASSMEGPGAQHF. The rearrangement joins TRBV19 to TRBJ1-5; D remains ambiguous. CDR3 length equals 13 residues. V was clipped by 3 bases and J by 11 bases, with 14 bases between them. The germline V gene has CDR1 LNHDA and CDR2 SQIVND (reference sequence). The entire variable domain, with the rest obtained from reference TRBV19 and TRBJ1-5, is as follows: DGGITQSPKYLFRKEGQNVTLSCEQNLNHDAMYWYRQDPGQGLRLIYYSQIVNDFQKGDIAEGYSVSREKKESFPLTVTSAQKNPTAFYLCASSMEGPGAQHFGDGTRLSIL.

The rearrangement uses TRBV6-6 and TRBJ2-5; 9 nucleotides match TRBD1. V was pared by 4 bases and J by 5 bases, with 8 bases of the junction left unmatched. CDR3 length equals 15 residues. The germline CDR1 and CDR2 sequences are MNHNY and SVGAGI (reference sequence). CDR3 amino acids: CASSSEGQGLETQYF. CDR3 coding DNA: TGTGCCAGCAGTTCGGAGGGACAGGGCTTGGAGACCCAGTACTTC.

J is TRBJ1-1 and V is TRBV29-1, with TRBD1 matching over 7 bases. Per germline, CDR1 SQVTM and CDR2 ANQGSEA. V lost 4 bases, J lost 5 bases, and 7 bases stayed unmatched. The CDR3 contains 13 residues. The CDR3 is CSVAHQGVTEAFF. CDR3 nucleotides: TGCAGCGTTGCCCACCAGGGGGTTACTGAAGCTTTCTTT.

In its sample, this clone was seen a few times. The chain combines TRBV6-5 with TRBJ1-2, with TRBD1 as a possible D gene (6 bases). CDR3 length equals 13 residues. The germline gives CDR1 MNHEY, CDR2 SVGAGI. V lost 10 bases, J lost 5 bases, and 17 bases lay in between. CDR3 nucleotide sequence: TGTGCCACCCACCGGGGGGGCTGGTATGGCTACACCTTC. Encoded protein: CATHRGGWYGYTF.

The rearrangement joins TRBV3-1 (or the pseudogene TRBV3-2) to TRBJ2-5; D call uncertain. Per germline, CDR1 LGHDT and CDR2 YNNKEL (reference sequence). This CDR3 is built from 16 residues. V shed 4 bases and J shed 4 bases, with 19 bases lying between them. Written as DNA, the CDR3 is TGTGCCAGCAGCCCCCCTGGGCTCCTAAGCCGAGAGACCCAGTACTTC. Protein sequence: CASSPPGLLSRETQYF.

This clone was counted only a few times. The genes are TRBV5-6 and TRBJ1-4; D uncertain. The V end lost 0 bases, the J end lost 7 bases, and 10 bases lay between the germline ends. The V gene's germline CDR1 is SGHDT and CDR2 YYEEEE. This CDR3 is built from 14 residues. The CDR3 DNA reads TGTGCCAGCAGCTTGGCGGCGCGAGGTGAAAAACTGTTTTTT. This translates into CASSLAARGEKLFF.

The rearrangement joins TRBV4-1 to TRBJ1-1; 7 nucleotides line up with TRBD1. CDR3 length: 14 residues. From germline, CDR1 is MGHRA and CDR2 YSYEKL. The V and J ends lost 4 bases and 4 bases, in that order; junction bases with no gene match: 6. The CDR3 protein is CASSPPDRTTEAFF. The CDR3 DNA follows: TGCGCCAGCAGCCCGCCGGACAGGACCACTGAAGCTTTCTTT.

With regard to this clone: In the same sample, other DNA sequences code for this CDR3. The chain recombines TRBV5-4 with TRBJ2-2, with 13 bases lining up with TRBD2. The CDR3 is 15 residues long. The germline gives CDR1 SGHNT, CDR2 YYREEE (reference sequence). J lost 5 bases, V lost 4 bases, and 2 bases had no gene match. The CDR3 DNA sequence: TGTGCCAGCAGCCCGGGACTAGCGGGGACCGGGGAGCTGTTTTTT. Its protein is CASSPGLAGTGELFF.

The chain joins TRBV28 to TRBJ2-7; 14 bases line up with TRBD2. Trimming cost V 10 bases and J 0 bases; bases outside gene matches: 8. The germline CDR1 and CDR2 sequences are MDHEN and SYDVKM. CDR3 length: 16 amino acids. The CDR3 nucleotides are TGTGCCACCACGACTAGCGGGAGGGGACCCTCCTACGAGCAGTACTTC. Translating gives CATTTSGRGPSYEQYF.

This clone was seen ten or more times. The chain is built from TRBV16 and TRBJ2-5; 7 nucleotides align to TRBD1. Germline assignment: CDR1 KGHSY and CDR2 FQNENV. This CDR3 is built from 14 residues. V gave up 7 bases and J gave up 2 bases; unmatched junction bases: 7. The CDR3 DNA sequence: TGTGCCAGCACCCCCTGGGGACAGCAAGAGACCCAGTACTTC. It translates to CASTPWGQQETQYF.

The CDR3 protein is CASSLRTGGRYEQYF. Here the CDR3 DNA reads TGTGCCAGCAGCTTGCGGACAGGGGGCAGGTACGAGCAGTACTTC. The rearrangement joins TRBV5-4 to TRBJ2-7, with TRBD1 matching over 11 bases. Unmatched junction bases numbered 4, after V lost 1 base and J lost 4 bases. The CDR3 contains 15 residues. Germline CDR1 SGHNT, CDR2 YYREEE (reference sequence).

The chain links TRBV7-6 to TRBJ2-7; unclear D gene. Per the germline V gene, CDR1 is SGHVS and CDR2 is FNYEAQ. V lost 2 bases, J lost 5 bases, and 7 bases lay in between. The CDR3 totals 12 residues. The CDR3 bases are TGTGCCAGCAGCTTACTGGGCGACGAGCAGTACTTC. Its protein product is CASSLLGDEQYF.

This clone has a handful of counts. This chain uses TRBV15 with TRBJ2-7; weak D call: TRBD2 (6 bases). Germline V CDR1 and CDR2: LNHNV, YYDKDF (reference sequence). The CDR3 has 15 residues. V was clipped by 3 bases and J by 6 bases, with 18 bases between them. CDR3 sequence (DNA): TGTGCCACCAGCAGGGCAGTGGGGGGTAGTAGCGAGCAGTACTTC. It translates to CATSRAVGGSSEQYF.

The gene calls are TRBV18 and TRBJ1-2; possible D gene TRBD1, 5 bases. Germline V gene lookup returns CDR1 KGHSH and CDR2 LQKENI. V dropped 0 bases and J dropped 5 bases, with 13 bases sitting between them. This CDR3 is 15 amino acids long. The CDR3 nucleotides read TGTGCCAGCTCACCACCCGGGACGGGGGAATATGGCTACACCTTC. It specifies CASSPPGTGEYGYTF.

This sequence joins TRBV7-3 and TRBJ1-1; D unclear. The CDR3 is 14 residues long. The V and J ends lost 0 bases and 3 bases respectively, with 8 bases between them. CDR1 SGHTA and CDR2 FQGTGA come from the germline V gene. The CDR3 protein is CASSLTGGDTEAFF. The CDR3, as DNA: TGTGCCAGCAGCTTAACGGGCGGGGACACTGAAGCTTTCTTT.

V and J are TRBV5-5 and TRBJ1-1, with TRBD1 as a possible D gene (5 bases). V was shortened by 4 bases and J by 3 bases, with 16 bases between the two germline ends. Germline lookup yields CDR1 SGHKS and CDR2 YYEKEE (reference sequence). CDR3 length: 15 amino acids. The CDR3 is CASSKLRGGDTEAFF. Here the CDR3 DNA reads TGTGCCAGCAGCAAGCTGCGGGGAGGGGACACTGAAGCTTTCTTT.

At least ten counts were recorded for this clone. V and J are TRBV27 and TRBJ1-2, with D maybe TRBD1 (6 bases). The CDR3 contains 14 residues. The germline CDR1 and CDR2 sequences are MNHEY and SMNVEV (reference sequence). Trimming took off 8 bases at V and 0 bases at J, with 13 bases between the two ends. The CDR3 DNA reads TGTGCCAGCGGCAGGGGCCCGGCTAACTATGGCTACACCTTC. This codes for CASGRGPANYGYTF.